The rows below give T cell receptor beta chains drawn from one sample of a study of T-cell reconstitution after alpha-beta-depleted transplantation in children. Each CDR3 protein gets one entry after TCRdb re-called the PCR reads with MiXCR. Here the sample spans about 300,000 distinct CDR3 sequences, 9.5% to 13% being singletons. Sequenced here: PBMCs, sampled before TCRalphabeta/CD19-depleted stem cell transplant. The source is a boy in the first two years of life with acute myeloid leukemia, due to receive a stem cell transplant. Each CDR3 is given with its conserved first and last residue. A D gene is named only where the DNA matches it firmly. For some rows the clone size is stated as once, few or many, or as a class when expanded; others skip it.

size: -
D: TRBD2
J: TRBJ2-1
V: TRBV9
CDR3: CASSPAGAGVNEQFF
DNA: TGTGCCAGCAGCCCTGCCGGGGCGGGGGTAAATGAGCAGTTCTTC

size: few
D: -
J: TRBJ2-7
V: TRBV11-2
CDR3: CASSFMGQGTNYEQYF
DNA: TGTGCCAGCAGCTTCATGGGGCAGGGGACGAACTACGAGCAGTACTTC

size: few
D: -
J: TRBJ2-2
V: TRBV7-3
CDR3: CASSLHPRSGSNTGELFF
DNA: TGTGCCAGCAGCTTACATCCCAGGTCAGGCTCGAACACCGGGGAGCTGTTTTTT

size: many
D: -
J: TRBJ1-1
V: TRBV5-1
CDR3: CASSRQGSETEAFF
DNA: TGCGCCAGCAGCCGGCAGGGGAGTGAAACTGAAGCTTTCTTT

size: many
D: TRBD1
J: TRBJ1-3
V: TRBV11-2
CDR3: CASSSWTGNGNTIYF
DNA: TGTGCCAGCAGCTCGTGGACAGGGAATGGAAACACCATATATTTT

size: many
D: -
J: TRBJ1-5
V: TRBV27
CDR3: CASSLRGSRQPQHF
DNA: TGTGCCAGCAGTTTACGGGGGTCCAGGCAGCCCCAGCATTTT

size: many
D: -
J: TRBJ2-7
V: TRBV9
CDR3: CASSVGTDSYEQYF
DNA: TGTGCCAGCAGCGTAGGGACGGATTCCTACGAGCAGTACTTC

size: many
D: TRBD2
J: TRBJ2-1
V: TRBV20-1
CDR3: CSARDSGGGSYNEQFF
DNA: TGCAGTGCTAGGGATAGCGGGGGGGGCTCCTACAATGAGCAGTTCTTC

size: many
D: -
J: TRBJ2-3
V: TRBV4-2
CDR3: CASSPAIQSRVTDTQYF
DNA: TGTGCCAGCAGCCCAGCGATCCAGAGCAGGGTAACAGATACGCAGTATTTT

size: many
D: TRBD1
J: TRBJ2-7
V: TRBV27
CDR3: CATKQFGTVRNYEQYF
DNA: TGTGCCACCAAGCAGTTCGGGACAGTTAGAAACTACGAGCAGTACTTC

size: many
D: TRBD2
J: TRBJ2-1
V: TRBV4-3
CDR3: CASSQEIAGGPGNEQFF
DNA: TGCGCCAGCAGCCAAGAGATAGCGGGAGGGCCGGGCAATGAGCAGTTCTTC

size: few
D: TRBD1
J: TRBJ2-1
V: TRBV30
CDR3: CAWWGRGIGNEQFF
DNA: TGTGCCTGGTGGGGCAGGGGGATCGGCAATGAGCAGTTCTTC

size: many
D: -
J: TRBJ1-2
V: TRBV7-2
CDR3: CASSLGSGTVYGYTF
DNA: TGTGCCAGCAGCTTAGGATCAGGGACCGTCTATGGCTACACCTTC

size: many
D: TRBD1
J: TRBJ2-1
V: TRBV4-1
CDR3: CASSQGPDRGNYNEQFF
DNA: TGCGCCAGCAGCCAAGGCCCTGACAGGGGGAACTACAATGAGCAGTTCTTC

size: many
D: TRBD2
J: TRBJ2-1
V: TRBV29-1
CDR3: CSGTSGRGEQFF
DNA: TGCAGCGGGACTAGCGGGAGAGGGGAGCAGTTCTTC

size: -
D: -
J: TRBJ1-5
V: TRBV4-1
CDR3: CASSQVAGFQPQHF
DNA: TGCGCCAGCAGCCAAGTGGCAGGGTTTCAGCCCCAGCATTTT

size: many
D: TRBD1
J: TRBJ2-1
V: TRBV5-5
CDR3: CASSMTGDSYNEQFF
DNA: TGTGCCAGCAGCATGACAGGGGATTCCTACAATGAGCAGTTCTTC

size: few
D: TRBD1
J: TRBJ2-3
V: TRBV4-2
CDR3: CASSQAGQGPTDTQYF
DNA: TGTGCCAGCAGCCAAGCGGGACAGGGGCCTACAGATACGCAGTATTTT

size: many
D: -
J: TRBJ2-7
V: TRBV6-1
CDR3: CASSDGLWYF
DNA: TGTGCCAGCAGTGACGGGCTATGGTACTTC

size: few
D: -
J: TRBJ2-7
V: TRBV6-5
CDR3: CASSYLGKSKYEQYF
DNA: TGTGCCAGCAGTTATCTGGGGAAGAGTAAGTACGAGCAGTACTTC

size: many
D: TRBD1
J: TRBJ1-4
V: TRBV12-3/TRBV12-4
CDR3: CASSTGTGGRREKLFF
DNA: TGTGCCAGCAGTACCGGGACAGGGGGCCGTCGTGAAAAACTGTTTTTT

size: -
D: TRBD1
J: TRBJ1-2
V: TRBV25-1
CDR3: CASSVNRGDGYTF
DNA: TGTGCCAGCAGTGTAAACAGGGGTGATGGCTACACCTTC

size: many
D: -
J: TRBJ2-5
V: TRBV25-1
CDR3: CASSESTVGTQYF
DNA: TGTGCCAGCAGTGAAAGTACAGTAGGGACCCAGTACTTC

size: many
D: -
J: TRBJ2-7
V: TRBV7-2
CDR3: CASSSLFGASYEQYF
DNA: TGTGCCAGCAGCTCCCTCTTTGGGGCCTCCTACGAGCAGTACTTC

size: -
D: TRBD1
J: TRBJ1-4
V: TRBV7-8
CDR3: CASSPPRGGQGFPNEKLFF
DNA: TGTGCCAGCAGCCCCCCCCGTGGGGGACAGGGGTTCCCTAATGAAAAACTGTTTTTT

size: many
D: -
J: TRBJ2-1
V: TRBV10-3
CDR3: CAISEPRTSNEQFF
DNA: TGTGCCATCAGTGAACCCAGGACATCCAATGAGCAGTTCTTC

size: many
D: -
J: TRBJ2-5
V: TRBV6-5
CDR3: CASSYLTRGQETQYF
DNA: TGTGCCAGCAGTTACCTGACTAGAGGTCAAGAGACCCAGTACTTC

size: -
D: -
J: TRBJ2-2
V: TRBV19
CDR3: CASSIGQHTGELFF
DNA: TGTGCCAGTAGTATAGGACAGCACACCGGGGAGCTGTTTTTT

size: -
D: TRBD2
J: TRBJ2-5
V: TRBV20-1
CDR3: CSARPLAGIQETQYF
DNA: TGCAGTGCTAGACCACTAGCGGGGATACAAGAGACCCAGTACTTC

size: -
D: TRBD1
J: TRBJ2-7
V: TRBV29-1
CDR3: CSGQGANSYEQYF
DNA: TGCAGCGGGCAGGGGGCGAACTCCTACGAGCAGTACTTC